This T cell receptor (beta chain) was sequenced in a study of shared clonotypes between healthy human individuals. Profiling relied on immunoSEQ multiplex PCR, and the TCRdb table lists in-frame clones only, not all of them. Seen here are under 600,000 clones, around 76% observed once, and the top ten hold more than 10%. The specimen was PBMCs. The clonotype was recovered from a woman aged 40 to 55 in good health. Some clones in this sample may be carry-over from other donors' samples.

For the CDR3, the DNA is TGTGCCAGCAGCCCCAGGAGGGGCGGGGGAATTGAGCTTCAGTACTTC. It yields the protein CASSPRRGGGIELQYF. The chain combines TRBV11-2 with TRBJ2-4; 7 bases map to TRBD2. The ends lost 5 bases at V and 11 bases at J; junction bases unmatched: 18. The CDR3 has 16 amino acids. From germline, CDR1 is SGHAT and CDR2 FQNNGV.